This T cell receptor beta chain comes out of a study of T and B cells in COVID-19 patients. In its sample, this clonotype was seen a few times. TRB was amplified from around 230-520 ng of blood genomic DNA. TRB rearrangements were amplified by multiplex PCR with BIOMED2 TRB-A/B primers. MiXCR, run by TCRdb on the multiplex PCR reads, gives a single entry per CDR3 protein. The sample consists of 3,200 or so distinct CDR3 sequences, under 30% of them appearing once. This TCR came from a human donor with active COVID-19. Sequenced: blood.

The CDR3 DNA reads as TGCGCCAGCAGCCAATCGGGACTAACAGGGAACCACAATGAGCAGTTCTTC. Translated, it gives CASSQSGLTGNHNEQFF. The chain links TRBV4-3 to TRBJ2-1; maybe TRBD2 (7 bases). The CDR3 runs 17 residues. The V gene lost 2 bases and the J gene lost 5 bases, with 19 bases spanning the gap. Germline CDR1 and CDR2: LGHNA and YSLEER.